This is a list of T cell receptor beta chains from one sample in a study of cytomegalovirus exposure and HLA in healthy donors. Sequencing used immunoSEQ multiplex PCR; TCRdb keeps in-frame clones, though not all of them. The data show roughly 40,000 clones, more than 65% seen once. Specimen: PBMCs. Receptor source: a man aged 45-60 years in good health and CMV-seronegative. Each CDR3 is given with its conserved first and last residue. The D gene is left open where the match is weak. Clone size, where shown, is once, few, many, or a class for clones that have expanded.

j_gene | v_gene | abundance | d_gene | CDR3aa | CDR3nt
TRBJ1-2 | TRBV6-5 | - | - | CASRSWGRSEGYTF | TGTGCCAGCAGATCCTGGGGGAGGTCGGAAGGCTACACCTTC
TRBJ2-5 | TRBV5-1 | - | - | CASSAIPATAQETQYF | TGCGCCAGCAGCGCAATCCCGGCGACAGCCCAAGAGACCCAGTACTTC
TRBJ1-3 | TRBV2 | - | TRBD1 | CASSEGRGNSGNTIYF | TGTGCCAGCAGTGAAGGCAGGGGGAACTCTGGAAACACCATATATTTT
TRBJ2-7 | TRBV5-1 | - | TRBD1 | CASFPWGQRLYEQYF | TGCGCCAGCTTCCCTTGGGGACAGAGACTCTACGAGCAGTACTTC
TRBJ1-4 | TRBV25-1 | - | TRBD1 | CASSPRDRFNEKLFF | TGTGCCAGCAGTCCCCGGGACAGGTTTAATGAAAAACTGTTTTTT
TRBJ2-3 | TRBV7-9 | - | TRBD2 | CASSRPTPGGRFITDTQYF | TGTGCCAGCAGCCGGCCTACTCCGGGGGGGCGTTTTATCACAGATACGCAGTATTTT
TRBJ2-1 | TRBV7-9 | once | TRBD2 | CASSSLGSSGGSYNEQFF | TGTGCCAGCAGCTCACTCGGGTCTAGCGGAGGCTCCTACAATGAGCAGTTCTTC
TRBJ2-3 | TRBV5-1 | - | - | CASSLGQTGLSTDTQYF | TGCGCCAGCAGCTTGGGTCAGACAGGTCTCAGCACAGATACGCAGTATTTT
TRBJ2-5 | TRBV9 | - | - | CASSVGQAGETQYF | TGTGCCAGCAGCGTCGGACAAGCCGGTGAGACCCAGTACTTC
TRBJ1-1 | TRBV19 | once | TRBD1 | CASSPGKGGRTNTEAFF | TGTGCCAGTAGTCCTGGGAAAGGGGGCAGGACCAACACTGAAGCTTTCTTT